Each of the 12 T cell receptor beta chains below was sequenced from the same sample in a study of Ad26.COV2.S vaccination and SARS-CoV-2 variants (dated by TCRdb to the early 2020s). The treatment or condition label on this specimen signifies: roughly 20 received Ad26.COV2.S at low or high dose, single or two shots; 5 received placebo; per-sample allocation not given. For vaccine and placebo recipients, repertoires were sequenced using samples collected on day 63 after the first injection. Library preparation employed the immunoSEQ multiplex PCR assay. TCRdb carries this immuneACCESS record with in-frame sequences only. Its versions omit some clonotypes, under half of them owing to an unresolved V gene in the studies checked, with the rest unexplained. The sample table shows about 370,000 clones, and 75% to 90% are seen once. The leading ten clones occupy 1.5% to 2% of the sample. Sequenced here: peripheral blood, sampled in a trial of Ad26.COV2.S vaccine versus placebo. These receptors were collected from a person aged 18-60 years who received the Ad26.COV2.S COVID-19 vaccine or a placebo.

The V call is TRBV6-6, the J call TRBJ2-1; 10 nucleotides line up with TRBD2. In germline, CDR1 is MNHNY, CDR2 SVGAGI (reference sequence). The ends lost 6 bases at V and 10 bases at J; junction bases unmatched: 9. The CDR3 is 14 residues long. This CDR3 reads CASRASGSPLEQFF. In DNA, the CDR3 is TGTGCCAGCAGGGCTAGCGGGAGCCCCTTGGAGCAGTTCTTC.

This clone came up a few times. CDR3 protein: CASSLQEGNTEAFF. CDR3 bases: TGTGCCAGCAGCTTACAGGAGGGGAACACTGAAGCTTTCTTT. The V gene is TRBV7-8, the J gene TRBJ1-1; D remains unclear. Germline CDR1 reads SGHVS; CDR2 reads FQNEAQ. Trimming removed 2 bases at V and 1 base at J, with 8 bases between. This CDR3 is built from 14 residues.

The sample holds one count of this clone. The V call is TRBV25-1, the J call TRBJ1-1, with D hard to call. Trimming stripped 3 bases from V and 0 bases from J, with 5 bases between. CDR3 length equals 13 residues. Germline V lookup: CDR1 MGHDK, CDR2 SYGVNS. In DNA form, the CDR3 reads TGTGCCAGCAGTGAGGGCCTGAACACTGAAGCTTTCTTT. Amino acids: CASSEGLNTEAFF.

The rearrangement joins TRBV4-1 to TRBJ1-1; 9 bases are a match to TRBD1. The J segment lost 6 bases and the V segment lost 1 base, leaving 3 bases of the junction unmatched. The CDR3 extends over 14 amino acids. Per germline, CDR1 MGHRA and CDR2 YSYEKL. Written as DNA, the CDR3 is TGCGCCAGCAGCCAAGCCGGGACAGGGTCTGAAGCTTTCTTT. This codes for CASSQAGTGSEAFF.

J is TRBJ2-2 and V is TRBV19; TRBD2 aligns across 11 bases. Germline loops: CDR1 LNHDA, CDR2 SQIVND (reference sequence). Trimming took 6 bases from V and 2 from J; bases not matched to a gene: 8. The CDR3 covers 17 residues. The chain's CDR3 is CASSRTSGYSNTGELFF. The CDR3 DNA sequence: TGTGCCAGTAGCCGGACTAGCGGGTACTCAAACACCGGGGAGCTGTTTTTT. The full variable domain, completed using reference TRBV19 and TRBJ2-2, is DGGITQSPKYLFRKEGQNVTLSCEQNLNHDAMYWYRQDPGQGLRLIYYSQIVNDFQKGDIAEGYSVSREKKESFPLTVTSAQKNPTAFYLCASSRTSGYSNTGELFFGEGSRLTVL.

V gene TRBV5-8 combines with J gene TRBJ1-2; D remains unclear. This CDR3 is 13 amino acids long. V lost 2 bases and J lost 4, with 9 bases in between. Germline-derived CDR1 and CDR2 are SGHTS and YDEGEE. Here the CDR3 reads CASSLMKSYGYTF. As DNA, the CDR3 is TGTGCCAGCAGCTTAATGAAGTCCTATGGCTACACCTTC.

V gene TRBV30 combines with J gene TRBJ2-6; 9 bases are shared with TRBD1. CDR1 is GTSNPN, CDR2 SVGIG, per germline (reference sequence). V shed 8 bases, J shed 0 bases, and the junction held 11 bases outside the gene matches. The CDR3 loop spans 17 amino acids. CDR3 residues: CAALSGTGLSGANVLTF. CDR3 sequence (DNA): TGTGCCGCACTCTCCGGGACAGGGCTCTCTGGGGCCAACGTCCTGACTTTC.

The genes are TRBV4-3 and TRBJ2-3; 11 bases fit TRBD1. The CDR3 contains 17 residues. J lost 5 bases, V lost 0 bases, and 7 bases had no gene match. Germline V gives CDR1 LGHNA, CDR2 YSLEER. CDR3 region: CASSQDRRDRGLDTQYF. DNA of the CDR3: TGCGCCAGCAGCCAAGATAGGAGGGACAGGGGGTTAGATACGCAGTATTTT.

This clone has more than one count but fewer than ten. The CDR3 region is CASSSLAGGYNEQFF. The CDR3 DNA reads TGTGCCAGCAGTTCTCTAGCGGGAGGGTACAATGAGCAGTTCTTC. This chain uses TRBV6-5 with TRBJ2-1, with TRBD2 matching over 12 bases. There are 15 residues in the CDR3. The germline CDR1 and CDR2 sequences are MNHEY and SVGAGI. V trimming: 4 bases; J trimming: 4 bases; junction bases outside the gene matches: 2.

The chain joins TRBV20-1 to TRBJ2-5, with 12 bases aligning to TRBD2. The germline CDR1 and CDR2 sequences are DFQATT and SNEGSKA (reference sequence). After removal of 3 bases from V and 5 bases from J, the junction contained 7 bases not matched to a gene. CDR3 size: 15 residues. For the CDR3, the DNA is TGCAGTGCTAGTATGGGACTAGCGGGTTTTGAGACCCAGTACTTC. Encoded protein: CSASMGLAGFETQYF.

DNA for the CDR3: TGTGCCAGTAGTATAGGGGACGGCGGGAACACTGAAGCTTTCTTT. Translated: CASSIGDGGNTEAFF. The chain employs TRBV19 and TRBJ1-1; D may be TRBD1 (5 bases). Trimming pared 1 base from V and 1 base from J, leaving 10 bases between. The CDR3 runs to 15 residues. Germline V gene sequence: CDR1 LNHDA, CDR2 SQIVND (reference sequence).

The chain employs TRBV19 and TRBJ2-6; 9 positions match TRBD2. The CDR3 contains 15 residues. Germline lookup yields CDR1 LNHDA and CDR2 SQIVND (reference sequence). After removal of 10 bases from V and 4 bases from J, the junction contained 8 bases not matched to a gene. The CDR3 bases are TGTGCCACTTTGGCGGGAGGGTCGGGGGCCAACGTCCTGACTTTC. Translating gives CATLAGGSGANVLTF.